This passage covers 26 T cell receptor beta chains from one sample sequenced in a study of blood T cell repertoires in COVID-19. Some clones are missing from TCRdb's copy, which holds only in-frame ones; the method was immunoSEQ multiplex PCR. The sample shows fewer than 100,000 clones, 86% of them seen only once. Sequencing used peripheral blood. The receptors originated from a man aged 60-69 years with acute or convalescent COVID-19.

The rearrangement uses TRBV30 and TRBJ1-5; 9 bases fit TRBD1. CDR3 length: 16 amino acids. In germline, CDR1 is GTSNPN, CDR2 SVGIG (reference sequence). With V trimmed by 1 base and J by 2 bases, 6 bases remained unmatched. Here the CDR3 reads CAWSAQGAIGNQPQHF. DNA for the CDR3: TGTGCCTGGAGTGCACAGGGGGCGATTGGCAATCAGCCCCAGCATTTT. Based on the CDR3 plus reference TRBV30 and TRBJ1-5, the full variable domain is SQTIHQWPATLVQPVGSPLSLECTVEGTSNPNLYWYRQAAGRGLQLLFYSVGIGQISSEVPQNLSASRPQDRQFILSSKKLLLSDSGFYLCAWSAQGAIGNQPQHFGDGTRLSIL.

This chain joins TRBV5-8 and TRBJ1-1; 7 nucleotides line up with TRBD1. The CDR3 runs to 14 residues. The germline V gene encodes CDR1 SGHTS and CDR2 YDEGEE. The trim removed 6 bases at V and 1 base at J, leaving 6 bases unmatched. Here the CDR3 DNA reads TGTGCCAGCACCTTTCGGACAGGGAACACTGAAGCTTTCTTT. The encoded protein is CASTFRTGNTEAFF.

The chain employs TRBV2 and TRBJ1-2; D unclear. The CDR3 is 12 residues long. CDR1 is SNHLY, CDR2 FYNNEI, per germline. Trimming stripped 3 bases from V and 4 bases from J, with 6 bases between. The CDR3 DNA is TGTGCCAGCAGTGACGACATCTATGGCTACACCTTC. It codes for CASSDDIYGYTF.

The chain uses TRBV19 and TRBJ2-1; 7 nucleotides align to TRBD2. The V gene's germline CDR1 is LNHDA and CDR2 SQIVND (reference sequence). CDR3 size: 17 residues. V dropped 4 bases and J dropped 6; count of bases not matched to a gene: 15. The DNA for the CDR3 is TGTGCCAGTAGTAGGGGGAGGGAGGCCCTATCAGGCAATGAGCAGTTCTTC. This encodes CASSRGREALSGNEQFF.

The genes are TRBV11-2 and TRBJ2-5, with 7 positions matching TRBD2. V shed 5 bases and J 5 bases; nucleotides not matched to a gene: 11. The CDR3 runs to 15 residues. Germline V gene sequence: CDR1 SGHAT, CDR2 FQNNGV. The CDR3 protein is CASSMGRGYWETQYF. The CDR3 bases are TGTGCCAGCAGCATGGGGAGGGGATATTGGGAGACCCAGTACTTC.

The chain couples TRBV4-1 to TRBJ2-5, with a tentative D call TRBD2 (6 bases). This CDR3 has 16 residues. In germline, CDR1 is MGHRA, CDR2 YSYEKL. V was clipped by 2 bases and J by 0 bases, with 13 bases between them. CDR3 sequence: CASSQYLAKYQETQYF. In DNA form, the CDR3 reads TGCGCCAGCAGCCAATACCTAGCGAAATACCAAGAGACCCAGTACTTC.

The chain joins TRBV25-1 to TRBJ2-1; 9 bases match TRBD2. Germline CDR1 MGHDK, CDR2 SYGVNS. V lost 4 bases to trimming and J lost 8 bases; unmatched junction nucleotides: 12. The CDR3 covers 16 residues. The CDR3 spells CASSGGRGGLFDEQFF. DNA of the CDR3: TGTGCCAGCAGTGGAGGGCGGGGGGGCCTTTTCGATGAGCAGTTCTTC.

This clone was seen a few times. The chain has TRBV6-2 or TRBV6-3 and TRBJ1-1; D may be TRBD1 (5 bases). The CDR3 is 17 residues long. The germline V gene has CDR1 MNHEY and CDR2 SVGEGT. V lost 2 bases and J 0 bases, leaving 16 bases between the germline ends. In nucleotides, the CDR3 is TGTGCCAGCAGTTACGATAGGGCAGGGCCTATGAACACTGAAGCTTTCTTT. The encoded protein is CASSYDRAGPMNTEAFF.

The chain recombines TRBV29-1 with TRBJ2-5, with 7 bases fitting TRBD1. CDR3 length: 14 residues. Per germline, CDR1 SQVTM and CDR2 ANQGSEA. The V gene end was trimmed by 5 bases and the J gene end by 5 bases; junction bases not matched to a gene: 11. CDR3 residues: CSVRKAGGVETQYF. The CDR3 region has the DNA TGCAGCGTTAGGAAGGCAGGGGGTGTGGAGACCCAGTACTTC.

The rearrangement joins TRBV10-3 to TRBJ2-5; the match to TRBD2 covers 7 bases. The CDR3 extends over 15 amino acids. Germline-derived CDR1 and CDR2 are ENHRY and SYGVKD. After removal of 2 bases from V and 0 bases from J, the junction contained 3 bases not matched to a gene. CDR3 loop: CAISEVRGDQETQYF. The CDR3 DNA reads as TGTGCCATCAGTGAGGTACGGGGGGACCAAGAGACCCAGTACTTC.

The V and J genes are TRBV18 and TRBJ1-1; D is unresolved. Looked up from germline, CDR1 is KGHSH and CDR2 is LQKENI. This CDR3 is 14 amino acids long. V was clipped by 6 bases and J by 1 base, with 12 bases between them. DNA for the CDR3: TGTGCCAGCTCCCAGTTCGAGGGGAACACTGAAGCTTTCTTT. Amino acids: CASSQFEGNTEAFF.

This clone occurred once. The gene calls are TRBV7-9 and TRBJ1-3, with a weak D call TRBD1 (5 bases). CDR1 is SEHNR and CDR2 is FQNEAQ in the germline V gene (reference sequence). The CDR3 has 15 residues. V was trimmed by 2 bases and J by 0 bases, leaving 8 bases between them. CDR3 sequence: CASSLKTASGNTIYF. CDR3 nucleotides: TGTGCCAGCAGCTTAAAGACAGCCTCTGGAAACACCATATATTTT.

The J gene is TRBJ2-7, the V gene TRBV4-1; 9 bases are shared with TRBD2. V shed 4 bases and J 4 bases; nucleotides not matched to a gene: 8. The CDR3 is 15 residues long. CDR1 is MGHRA, CDR2 YSYEKL, per germline. The CDR3 DNA reads as TGCGCCAGCAGCCCAGGCCTAGCGGGACTTTACGAGCAGTACTTC. Translation gives CASSPGLAGLYEQYF.

J is TRBJ1-5 and V is TRBV4-1, with TRBD1 as a possible D gene (6 bases). Germline V gives CDR1 MGHRA, CDR2 YSYEKL. V was trimmed by 1 base and J by 3 bases, leaving 10 bases between them. CDR3 length equals 15 residues. The CDR3 protein is CASSQGDILNQPQHF. Here the CDR3 DNA reads TGCGCCAGCAGCCAAGGGGACATACTCAATCAGCCCCAGCATTTT.

V usage is TRBV19 and J usage is TRBJ1-5; tentatively, D is TRBD1 (6 bases). The CDR3 extends over 16 amino acids. Trimming took off 4 bases at V and 1 base at J, with 14 bases between the two ends. The germline gives CDR1 LNHDA, CDR2 SQIVND (reference sequence). The CDR3 protein is CASSSHEGGSNQPQHF. The CDR3 DNA sequence: TGTGCCAGTAGTAGCCATGAGGGGGGGAGCAATCAGCCCCAGCATTTT.

V and J are TRBV9 and TRBJ2-2; D not resolved. V was clipped by 4 bases and J by 6 bases, with 19 bases between them. Per the germline V gene, CDR1 is SGDLS and CDR2 is YYNGEE. The CDR3 loop spans 16 amino acids. CDR3 sequence (DNA): TGTGCCAGCAGCCCTCCCGCGCGCGCCGGGTCCGGGGAGCTGTTTTTT. It yields the protein CASSPPARAGSGELFF.

This clone was recorded a few times. The chain couples TRBV10-2 to TRBJ1-1; possibly TRBD1 for D (5 bases). Germline lookup yields CDR1 WSHSY and CDR2 SAAADI. The V gene lost 6 bases and the J gene lost 2 bases, with 13 bases spanning the gap. The length of the CDR3 is 14 residues. In DNA form, the CDR3 reads TGCGCCAGCAGAGCAGGGAGGTCAAACACTGAAGCTTTCTTT. It translates to CASRAGRSNTEAFF.

A single count supports this clone. V gene TRBV15 combines with J gene TRBJ1-2, with a tentative D call TRBD1 (6 bases). Deletions cut 8 bases from V and 2 bases from J, with 12 bases between. The CDR3 spans 13 residues. Germline values: CDR1 LNHNV, CDR2 YYDKDF (reference sequence). The CDR3 region has the DNA TGTGCCACCTCCGGGGGGGCGAACTATGGCTACACCTTC. It codes for CATSGGANYGYTF.

This clone came up once. The V and J genes are TRBV10-3 and TRBJ2-2; possible D gene TRBD2, 7 bases. The germline V gene has CDR1 ENHRY and CDR2 SYGVKD. V was shortened by 3 bases and J by 5 bases, with 13 bases between the two germline ends. The CDR3 sequence is 15 residues long. CDR3 protein: CAISEGGGTTGELFF. CDR3 in DNA: TGTGCCATCAGTGAAGGGGGAGGGACGACCGGGGAGCTGTTTTTT.

The V gene is TRBV6-2 or TRBV6-3, the J gene TRBJ2-7, with 7 bases lining up with TRBD2. The V and J ends lost 1 base and 5 bases, in that order; junction bases with no gene match: 5. The CDR3 has 14 residues. CDR1 is MNHEY and CDR2 is SVGEGT in the germline V gene. The CDR3: CASSYLGLFDEQYF. The CDR3 nucleotides read TGTGCCAGCAGTTACTTGGGACTATTCGACGAGCAGTACTTC.

The chain has TRBV6-1 and TRBJ1-3; D ambiguous. Germline V gene sequence: CDR1 MNHNS, CDR2 SASEGT. This CDR3 contains 16 residues. V lost 0 bases and J lost 0, with 9 bases in between. The CDR3 reads CASSEAHSSSGNTIYF. The CDR3 nucleotides read TGTGCCAGCAGTGAAGCGCACAGCTCCTCTGGAAACACCATATATTTT.

The CDR3 DNA is TGTGCCAGCAGTTACGCCAGGGGCATTGTCAATGAGCAGTTCTTC. This encodes CASSYARGIVNEQFF. The chain recombines TRBV6-5 with TRBJ2-1; D perhaps matches TRBD1 (6 bases). Germline V CDR1 and CDR2: MNHEY, SVGAGI. V shed 2 bases and J shed 6 bases, with 14 bases lying between them. The CDR3 has 15 residues.

There are a few counts of this clone. V and J are TRBV30 and TRBJ1-4, with a weak D call TRBD1 (5 bases). V was trimmed by 2 bases and J by 8 bases, leaving 12 bases between them. The CDR3 is 13 amino acids. Germline V gene sequence: CDR1 GTSNPN, CDR2 SVGIG (reference sequence). CDR3 protein: CAWSRQGWEKLFF. DNA of the CDR3: TGTGCCTGGAGTAGGCAGGGCTGGGAAAAACTGTTTTTT.

This chain connects TRBV5-4 to TRBJ2-7, with 11 bases identical to TRBD2. Germline-derived CDR1 and CDR2 are SGHNT and YYREEE (reference sequence). The CDR3 is 16 amino acids. The V segment lost 4 bases and the J segment 2 bases; nucleotides outside the gene matches: 8. The CDR3: CASSADPGLAAYEQYF. For the CDR3, the DNA is TGTGCCAGCAGCGCGGATCCGGGACTAGCGGCCTACGAGCAGTACTTC. Drawing the rest from reference TRBV5-4 and TRBJ2-7, the complete variable domain is ETGVTQSPTHLIKTRGQQVTLRCSSQSGHNTVSWYQQALGQGPQFIFQYYREEENGRGNFPPRFSGLQFPNYSSELNVNALELDDSALYLCASSADPGLAAYEQYFGPGTRLTVT.

The chain employs TRBV18 and TRBJ1-2; D may be TRBD1 (6 bases). V gave up 1 base and J gave up 8 bases, with 11 bases separating them. Germline V gives CDR1 KGHSH, CDR2 LQKENI. The CDR3 is 13 residues long. The CDR3 here is CASSPHRDGGYTF. As DNA, the CDR3 is TGTGCCAGCTCACCACACAGGGACGGGGGCTACACCTTC.

This clone was detected only a few times. The chain links TRBV6-4 to TRBJ2-2, with 7 nucleotides matching TRBD1. The V segment lost 5 bases and the J segment 6 bases; nucleotides outside the gene matches: 6. CDR3 length: 14 residues. Germline CDR1 and CDR2: MRHNA and SNTAGT. CDR3 in DNA: TGTGCCAGCAGTCCCGGGACAGAACCCGGGGAGCTGTTTTTT. It encodes CASSPGTEPGELFF.